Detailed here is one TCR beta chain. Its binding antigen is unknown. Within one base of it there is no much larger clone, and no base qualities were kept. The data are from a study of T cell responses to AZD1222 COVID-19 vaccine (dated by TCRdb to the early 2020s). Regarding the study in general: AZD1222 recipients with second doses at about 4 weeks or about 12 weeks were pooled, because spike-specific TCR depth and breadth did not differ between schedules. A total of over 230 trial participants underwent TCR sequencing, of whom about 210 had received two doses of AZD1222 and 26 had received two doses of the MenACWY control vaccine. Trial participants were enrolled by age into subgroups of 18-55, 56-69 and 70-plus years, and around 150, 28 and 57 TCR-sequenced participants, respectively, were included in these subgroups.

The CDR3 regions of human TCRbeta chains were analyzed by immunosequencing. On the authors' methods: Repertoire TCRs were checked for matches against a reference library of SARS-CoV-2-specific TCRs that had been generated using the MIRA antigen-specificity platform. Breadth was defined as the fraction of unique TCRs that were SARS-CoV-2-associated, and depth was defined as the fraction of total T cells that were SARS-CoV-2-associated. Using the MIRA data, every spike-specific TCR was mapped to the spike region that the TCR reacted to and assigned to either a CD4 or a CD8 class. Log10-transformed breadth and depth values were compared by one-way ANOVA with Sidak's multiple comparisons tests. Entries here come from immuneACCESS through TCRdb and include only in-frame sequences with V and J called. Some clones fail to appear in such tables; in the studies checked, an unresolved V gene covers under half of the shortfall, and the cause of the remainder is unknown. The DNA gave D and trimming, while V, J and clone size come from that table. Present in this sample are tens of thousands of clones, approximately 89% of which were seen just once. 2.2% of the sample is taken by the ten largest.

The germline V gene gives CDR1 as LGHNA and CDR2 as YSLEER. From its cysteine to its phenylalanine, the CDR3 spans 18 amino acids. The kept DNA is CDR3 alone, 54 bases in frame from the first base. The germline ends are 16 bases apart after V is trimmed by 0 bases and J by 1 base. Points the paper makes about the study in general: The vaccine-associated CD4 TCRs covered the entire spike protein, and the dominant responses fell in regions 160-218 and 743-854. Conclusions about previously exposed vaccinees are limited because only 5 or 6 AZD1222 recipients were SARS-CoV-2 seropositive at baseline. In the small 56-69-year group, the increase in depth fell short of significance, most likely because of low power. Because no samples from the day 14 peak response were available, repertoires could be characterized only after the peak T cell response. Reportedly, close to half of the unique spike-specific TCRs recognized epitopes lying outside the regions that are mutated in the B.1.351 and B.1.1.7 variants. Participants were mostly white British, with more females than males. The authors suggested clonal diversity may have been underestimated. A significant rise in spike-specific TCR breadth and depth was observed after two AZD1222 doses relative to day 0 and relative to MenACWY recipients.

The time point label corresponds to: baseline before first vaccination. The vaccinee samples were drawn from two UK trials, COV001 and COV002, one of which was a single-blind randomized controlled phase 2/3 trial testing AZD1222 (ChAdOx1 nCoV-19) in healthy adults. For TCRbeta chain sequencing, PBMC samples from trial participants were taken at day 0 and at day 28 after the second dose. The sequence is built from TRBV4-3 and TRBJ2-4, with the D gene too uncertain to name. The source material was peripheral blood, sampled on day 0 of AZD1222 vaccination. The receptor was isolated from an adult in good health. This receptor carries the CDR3 CASSQDPPRSLAKNIQYF. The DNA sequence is TGCGCCAGCAGCCAAGACCCCCCCCGATCACTGGCCAAAAACATTCAGTACTTC.